This TCR beta chain was captured in a study of blood T cell repertoires in COVID-19. V dropped 2 bases and J dropped 4; count of bases not matched to a gene: 10. The CDR3 totals 15 residues. Germline values: CDR1 GTSNPN, CDR2 SVGIG (reference sequence). This clone was observed once. Assay: immunoSEQ multiplex PCR; the TCRdb copy retains only in-frame clones and omits some. The table shows around 480,000 clones, with about nine tenths occurring only once. The chain is built from TRBV30 and TRBJ2-7, with 8 bases aligning to TRBD1. The sequencing sample was made of PBMCs or T cells enriched from blood (not recorded which). The origin of this receptor is a woman between 18 and 29 years old who had recovered from COVID-19. The CDR3 coding sequence is TGTGCCTGGAGTTCCTGGCCAGGGGGCGGTTACGAGCAGTACTTC. It translates to CAWSSWPGGGYEQYF. The variable domain in full, with the rest retrieved from reference TRBV30 and TRBJ2-7, is SQTIHQWPATLVQPVGSPLSLECTVEGTSNPNLYWYRQAAGRGLQLLFYSVGIGQISSEVPQNLSASRPQDRQFILSSKKLLLSDSGFYLCAWSSWPGGGYEQYFGPGTRLTVT.